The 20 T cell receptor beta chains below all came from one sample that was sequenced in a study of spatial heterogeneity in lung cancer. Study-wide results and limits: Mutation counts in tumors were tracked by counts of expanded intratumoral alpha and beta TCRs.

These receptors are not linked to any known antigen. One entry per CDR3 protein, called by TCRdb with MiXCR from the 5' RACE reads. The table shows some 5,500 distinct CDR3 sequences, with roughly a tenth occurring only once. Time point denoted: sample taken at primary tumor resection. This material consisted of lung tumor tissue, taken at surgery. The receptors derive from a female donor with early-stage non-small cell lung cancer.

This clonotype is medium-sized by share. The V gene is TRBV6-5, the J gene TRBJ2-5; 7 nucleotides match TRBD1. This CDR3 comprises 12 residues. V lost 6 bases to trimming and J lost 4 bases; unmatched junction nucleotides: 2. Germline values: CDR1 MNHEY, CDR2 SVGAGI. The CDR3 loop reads CASSRQGETQYF. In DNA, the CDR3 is TGTGCCAGCAGCCGACAGGGAGAGACCCAGTACTTC.

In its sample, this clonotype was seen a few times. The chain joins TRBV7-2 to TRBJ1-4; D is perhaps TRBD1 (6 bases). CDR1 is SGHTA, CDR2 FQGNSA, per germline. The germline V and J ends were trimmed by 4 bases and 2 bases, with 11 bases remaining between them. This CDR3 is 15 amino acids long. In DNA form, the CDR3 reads TGTGCCAGCAGCTCGACAGGCTGGACTAATGAAAAACTGTTTTTT. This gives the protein CASSSTGWTNEKLFF.

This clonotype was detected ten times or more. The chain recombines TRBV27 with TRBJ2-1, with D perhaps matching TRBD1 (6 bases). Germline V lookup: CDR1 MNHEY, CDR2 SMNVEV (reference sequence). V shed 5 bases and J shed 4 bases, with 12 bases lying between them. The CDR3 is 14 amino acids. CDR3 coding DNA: TGTGCCAGCAGTCTAAGGCAGGGGTACAATGAGCAGTTCTTC. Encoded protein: CASSLRQGYNEQFF.

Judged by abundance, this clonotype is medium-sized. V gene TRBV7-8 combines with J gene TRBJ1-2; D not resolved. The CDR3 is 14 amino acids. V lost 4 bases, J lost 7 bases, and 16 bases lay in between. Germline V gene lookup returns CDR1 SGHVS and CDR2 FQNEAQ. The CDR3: CASSSQRGSGGYTF. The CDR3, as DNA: TGTGCCAGCAGCTCCCAGCGGGGATCCGGTGGCTACACCTTC. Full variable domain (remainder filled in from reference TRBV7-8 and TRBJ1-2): GAGVSQSPRYKVAKRGQDVALRCDPISGHVSLFWYQQALGQGPEFLTYFQNEAQLDKSGLPSDRFFAERPEGSVSTLKIQRTQQEDSAVYLCASSSQRGSGGYTFGSGTRLTVV.

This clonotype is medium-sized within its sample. This CDR3 reads CSAQKLNTEAFF. CDR3 bases: TGCAGTGCGCAGAAGTTGAACACTGAAGCTTTCTTT. The chain is built from TRBV20-1 and TRBJ1-1; D remains ambiguous. Germline V gives CDR1 DFQATT, CDR2 SNEGSKA (reference sequence). The V and J ends lost 6 bases and 0 bases respectively, with 8 bases between them. The CDR3 sequence is 12 residues long.

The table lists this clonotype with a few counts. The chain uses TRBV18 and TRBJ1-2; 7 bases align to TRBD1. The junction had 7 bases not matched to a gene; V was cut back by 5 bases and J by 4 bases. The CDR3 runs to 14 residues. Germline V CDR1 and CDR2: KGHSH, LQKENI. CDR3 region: CASSTGQALYGYTF. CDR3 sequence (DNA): TGTGCCAGCTCAACCGGACAGGCTCTCTATGGCTACACCTTC.

CDR3 protein: CASSFGDRAEAFF. The CDR3 DNA sequence: TGTGCCAGCAGTTTTGGGGACAGGGCTGAAGCTTTCTTT. This chain uses TRBV27 with TRBJ1-1; 9 nucleotides agree with TRBD1. This CDR3 has 13 amino acids. Germline V lookup: CDR1 MNHEY, CDR2 SMNVEV (reference sequence). The trim removed 3 bases at V and 6 bases at J, leaving 2 bases unmatched.

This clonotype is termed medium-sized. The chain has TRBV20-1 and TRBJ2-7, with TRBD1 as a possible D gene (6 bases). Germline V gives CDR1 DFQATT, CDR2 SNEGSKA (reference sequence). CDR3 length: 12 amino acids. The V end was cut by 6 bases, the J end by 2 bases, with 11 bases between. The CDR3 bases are TGCAGTGCACGTGGACAGACCTACGAGCAGTACTTC. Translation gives CSARGQTYEQYF.

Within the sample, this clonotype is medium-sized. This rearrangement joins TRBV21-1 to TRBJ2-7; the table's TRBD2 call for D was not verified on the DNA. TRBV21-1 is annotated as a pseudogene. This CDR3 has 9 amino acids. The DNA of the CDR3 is TGTGCCAGCAGCAAGGACCCGCTCGTA. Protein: CASSKDPLV.

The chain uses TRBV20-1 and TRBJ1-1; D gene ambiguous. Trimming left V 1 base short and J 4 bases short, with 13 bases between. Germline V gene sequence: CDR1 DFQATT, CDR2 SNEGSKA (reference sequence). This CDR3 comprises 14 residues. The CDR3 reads CSARVSSLVTEAFF. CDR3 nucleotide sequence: TGCAGTGCTAGAGTGTCGTCCCTGGTCACTGAAGCTTTCTTT.

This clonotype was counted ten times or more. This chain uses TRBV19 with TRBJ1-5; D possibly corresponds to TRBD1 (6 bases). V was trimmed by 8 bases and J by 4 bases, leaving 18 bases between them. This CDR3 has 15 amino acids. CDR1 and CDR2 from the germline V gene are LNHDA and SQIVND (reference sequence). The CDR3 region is CASLNTGRENQPQHF. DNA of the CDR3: TGTGCCAGTCTTAATACAGGGAGGGAAAATCAGCCCCAGCATTTT.

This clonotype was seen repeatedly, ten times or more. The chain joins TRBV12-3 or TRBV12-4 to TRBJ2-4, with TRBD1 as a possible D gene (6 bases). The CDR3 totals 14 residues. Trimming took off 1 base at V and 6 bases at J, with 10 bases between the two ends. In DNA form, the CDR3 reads TGTGCCAGCAGTTTAGGGCAGGGGACAAACATTCAGTACTTC. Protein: CASSLGQGTNIQYF.

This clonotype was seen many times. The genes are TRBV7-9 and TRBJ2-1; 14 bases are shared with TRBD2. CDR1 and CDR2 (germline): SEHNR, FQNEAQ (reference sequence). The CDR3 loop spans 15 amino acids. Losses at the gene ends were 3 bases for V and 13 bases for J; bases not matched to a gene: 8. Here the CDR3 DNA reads TGTGCCAGCAGCTTCTCCTGGACTAGCGGGGGGCCTCAGTTCTTC. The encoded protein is CASSFSWTSGGPQFF.

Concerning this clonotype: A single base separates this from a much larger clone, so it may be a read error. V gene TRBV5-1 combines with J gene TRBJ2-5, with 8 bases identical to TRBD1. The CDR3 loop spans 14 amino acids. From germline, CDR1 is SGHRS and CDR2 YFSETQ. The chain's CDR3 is CASSLTGGEETKYF. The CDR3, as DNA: TGCGCCAGCAGCTTAACAGGGGGTGAGGAGACCAAGTACTTC.

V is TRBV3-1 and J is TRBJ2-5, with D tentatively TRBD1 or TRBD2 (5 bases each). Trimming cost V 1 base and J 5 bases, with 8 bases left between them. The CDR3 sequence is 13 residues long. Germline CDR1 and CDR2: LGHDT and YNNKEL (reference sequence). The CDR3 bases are TGTGCCAGCAGCCAAGGGGACCGGGAGACCCAGTACTTC. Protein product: CASSQGDRETQYF.

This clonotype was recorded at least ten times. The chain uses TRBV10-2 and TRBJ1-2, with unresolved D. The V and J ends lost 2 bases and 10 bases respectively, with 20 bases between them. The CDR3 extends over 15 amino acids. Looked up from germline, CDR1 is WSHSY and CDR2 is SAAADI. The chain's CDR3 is CASSEPWGAGVYYTF. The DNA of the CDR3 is TGCGCCAGCAGTGAGCCCTGGGGAGCCGGAGTCTACTACACCTTC.

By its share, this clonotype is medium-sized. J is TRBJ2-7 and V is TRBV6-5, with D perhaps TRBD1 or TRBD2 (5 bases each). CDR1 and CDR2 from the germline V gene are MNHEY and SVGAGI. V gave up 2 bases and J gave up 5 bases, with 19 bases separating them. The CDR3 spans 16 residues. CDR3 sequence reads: CASSYLKEVGRNEQYF. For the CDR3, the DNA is TGTGCCAGCAGTTACCTTAAGGAGGTGGGGCGGAACGAGCAGTACTTC.

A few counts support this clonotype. CDR3 sequence: CASSRTDYEQYF. The CDR3 DNA follows: TGTGCCAGCAGCAGGACGGACTACGAGCAGTACTTC. The chain employs TRBV3-1 and TRBJ2-7; D gene unclear. Trimming shortened V by 5 bases and J by 3 bases, and 8 bases separated the two germline ends. This CDR3 has 12 residues. Germline CDR1 and CDR2: LGHDT and YNNKEL (reference sequence).

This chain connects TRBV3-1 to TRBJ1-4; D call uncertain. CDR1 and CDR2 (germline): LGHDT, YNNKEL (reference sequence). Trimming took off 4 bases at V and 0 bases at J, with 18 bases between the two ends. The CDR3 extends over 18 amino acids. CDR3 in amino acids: CASSLFEGPVATNEKLFF. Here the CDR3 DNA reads TGTGCCAGCAGCCTCTTTGAGGGCCCAGTTGCAACTAATGAAAAACTGTTTTTT.

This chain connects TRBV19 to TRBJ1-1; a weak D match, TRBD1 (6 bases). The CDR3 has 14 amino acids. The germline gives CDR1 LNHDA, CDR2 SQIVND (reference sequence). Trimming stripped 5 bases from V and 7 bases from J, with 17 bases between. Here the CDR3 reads CASSGFGQRVEAFF. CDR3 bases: TGTGCCAGTAGTGGGTTTGGACAGAGAGTTGAAGCTTTCTTT.